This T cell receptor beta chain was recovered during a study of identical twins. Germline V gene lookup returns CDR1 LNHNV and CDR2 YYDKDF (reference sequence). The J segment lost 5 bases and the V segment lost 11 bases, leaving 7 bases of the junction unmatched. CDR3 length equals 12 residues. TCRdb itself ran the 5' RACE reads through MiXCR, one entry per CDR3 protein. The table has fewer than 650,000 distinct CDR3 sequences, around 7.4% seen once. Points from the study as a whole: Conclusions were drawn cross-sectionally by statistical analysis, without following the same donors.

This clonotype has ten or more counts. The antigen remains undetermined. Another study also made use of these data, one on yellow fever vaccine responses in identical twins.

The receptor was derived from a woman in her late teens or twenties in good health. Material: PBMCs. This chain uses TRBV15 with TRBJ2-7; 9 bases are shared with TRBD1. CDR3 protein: CAAGTGINEQYF. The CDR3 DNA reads TGTGCCGCCGGGACAGGGATCAACGAGCAGTACTTC.